This T cell receptor (beta chain) is drawn from a study of sequential checkpoint blockade in melanoma (dated by TCRdb to the late 2010s). At the level of the whole study: Patients were randomized 1:1 to first-line nivolumab followed by ipilimumab (arm A) or ipilimumab followed by nivolumab (arm B). Maintenance nivolumab came after each of the two trial sequences.

Compared with germline, V lacks 3 bases and J lacks 8 bases; bases without a gene match: 5. Inclusive of the bounding cysteine and phenylalanine, the CDR3 is 14 residues long. The entry retains the CDR3 DNA only, 42 bases that are in frame from base 1. CDR1 and CDR2 are drawn from the germline V gene: MGHDK, SYGVNS. In the paper's terms, the treatment or condition label means: randomized to nivolumab then ipilimumab (arm A) or the reverse (arm B). No trial patient had received prior DNA-damaging chemotherapy. A FACS Aria II flow cytometer was used to sort live CD3+CD8+ cells that were negative for CD19 and CD56 from thawed PBMCs. The samples were obtained from melanoma patients enrolled in CheckMate 064, an open-label, randomized phase II trial testing sequential checkpoint blockade. Peripheral blood mononuclear cells were collected by leukapheresis, purified with Ficoll-Paque, and frozen in human serum with roughly 9.9% DMSO. Immediately after sorting, the purity of sorted blood CD3+CD8+ cells was verified to be >95%, after which DNA was extracted.

With respect to this clone: The clone's antigen remains unknown. No base quality values were provided; no much bigger clone lies one nucleotide off.

The paper as a whole reports these results and caveats: The model for predicting response that combines TCR metrics with mutation burden needs to be validated in larger, independent patient cohorts.

The immunoSEQ Assay was used to immunosequence TCRbeta CDR3 regions from genomic DNA. Prior to high-throughput sequencing, genomic DNA was amplified by bias-controlled multiplex PCR. Per the original workflow: To quantify the absolute abundance of each unique TCRbeta CDR3 region, the sequences were collapsed and filtered. Clonality was defined as 1 minus Pielou's evenness and was calculated using productive rearrangements only. A previously published method was used to identify clones with significantly greater frequencies in on-treatment samples than in baseline samples. What TCRdb holds here is the immuneACCESS table cut down to in-frame rearrangements. Part of the clones is not present; checked against another copy, under half of the missing clones reflect an unresolved V gene, and the others are unexplained. The DNA gave D and trimming, while V, J and clone size come from that table. Here the sample has over 10,000 clones; approximately 83% occur a single time. The leading ten clones occupy roughly half of the sample.

The sequence is built from TRBV25-1 and TRBJ2-1, with TRBD2 identical over 9 junction bases. Sequencing used CD8+ T cells sorted from blood (inferred from file names), obtained from a patient given nivolumab and ipilimumab in sequence. This clonotype was sampled from a human donor with melanoma. In nucleotide form, the sequence is TGTGCCAGCAGTGAGGAGCGGGGGGTGGATGAGCAGTTCTTC. Translated, this gives CASSEERGVDEQFF.